This TCR beta chain stems from a study of T cells in Graves' hyperthyroidism and ophthalmopathy. Across the study: The blood sample was taken at first diagnosis, before treatment began.

Germline values: CDR1 MNHEY, CDR2 SVGEGT. The CDR3 is made up of 16 amino acids. V lost 5 bases and J lost 4; bases outside the gene matches: 7. This clonotype has more than one count but fewer than ten. Its antigen remains unidentified. What was amplified from RNA transcripts were TCR beta CDR3 regions. HTBI primers were used for first-round RT-PCR of the TCR CDR3. A single record per CDR3 protein comes from TCRdb applying MiXCR to the multiplex PCR reads. The sample records 490,000 or so distinct CDR3 sequences, around 20% being singletons. Whole-study results and caveats: Blood also carried most thyroid clonotypes expanded above 0.001.

Enrolled ophthalmopathy patients presented with a Clinical Activity Score of at least 3, a NOSPECS grade of at least 4, and disease duration under 3 months. Exclusions: uncontrolled infection, other autoimmune disease, pregnancy, lactation. This TCR was recovered from a man in his forties with Graves' ophthalmopathy. The J gene is TRBJ2-3, the V gene TRBV6-2 or TRBV6-3; 12 nucleotides align to TRBD1. What was sequenced was blood. The chain's CDR3 is CASSTSGTGGSDTQYF. CDR3 bases: TGTGCCAGCAGTACGTCCGGGACAGGGGGCTCAGATACGCAGTATTTT.